The 30 T cell receptor beta chains below all came from one sample that was sequenced in a study of blood T cell repertoires in COVID-19. Only in-frame clones appear in the TCRdb table, and some are missing; sequencing was by immunoSEQ multiplex PCR. The sample includes about 100,000 clones, 82% of them seen just once. The sample consisted of peripheral blood. Every receptor here comes from a man aged 60 to 69 with acute or convalescent COVID-19.

J is TRBJ1-2 and V is TRBV9; no clear D gene. The V gene lost 0 bases and the J gene lost 1 base, with 7 bases spanning the gap. The CDR3 has 14 amino acids. The V gene's germline CDR1 is SGDLS and CDR2 YYNGEE. The CDR3 loop reads CASSVDGFNYGYTF. CDR3 coding DNA: TGTGCCAGCAGCGTAGACGGGTTTAACTATGGCTACACCTTC.

This clone appeared a few times. The chain combines TRBV3-1 (or the pseudogene TRBV3-2) with TRBJ2-2, with D possibly TRBD2 on 6 matching bases. The CDR3 length is 15 residues. V was shortened by 4 bases and J by 7 bases, with 16 bases between the two germline ends. Germline assignment: CDR1 LGHDT and CDR2 YNNKEL (reference sequence). The DNA of the CDR3 is TGTGCCAGCAGCCCTGGAGGGTGGTTTGACGGGGAGCTGTTTTTT. This translates into CASSPGGWFDGELFF.

The count of this clone is one. The gene calls are TRBV7-3 and TRBJ2-1; 12 bases fit TRBD2. The CDR3 extends over 15 amino acids. Trimming at V came to 6 bases and at J to 2 bases, leaving 2 bases not matched to a gene. CDR1 is SGHTA and CDR2 is FQGTGA in the germline V gene. The CDR3 DNA reads TGTGCCAGCAGTTGGACTAGCGGGACCTACAATGAGCAGTTCTTC. As protein: CASSWTSGTYNEQFF. The variable domain in full, completed from reference TRBV7-3 and TRBJ2-1, reads GAGVSQTPSNKVTEKGKYVELRCDPISGHTALYWYRQSLGQGPEFLIYFQGTGAADDSGLPNDRFFAVRPEGSVSTLKIQRTERGDSAVYLCASSWTSGTYNEQFFGPGTRLTVL.

This clone was seen only a few times. V and J are TRBV19 and TRBJ1-1; 7 bases line up with TRBD1. This CDR3 has 15 amino acids. The J segment lost 5 bases and the V segment lost 5 bases, leaving 11 bases of the junction unmatched. In germline, CDR1 is LNHDA, CDR2 SQIVND (reference sequence). CDR3 residues: CASSLYSRGTTEAFF. CDR3 coding DNA: TGTGCCAGTAGTTTGTATAGCAGGGGGACGACTGAAGCTTTCTTT. The variable domain in full, completed from reference TRBV19 and TRBJ1-1, reads DGGITQSPKYLFRKEGQNVTLSCEQNLNHDAMYWYRQDPGQGLRLIYYSQIVNDFQKGDIAEGYSVSREKKESFPLTVTSAQKNPTAFYLCASSLYSRGTTEAFFGQGTRLTVV.

The J gene is TRBJ2-3, the V gene TRBV24-1; 8 positions agree with TRBD2. Germline V gene sequence: CDR1 KGHDR, CDR2 SFDVKD. The trim removed 6 bases at V and 1 base at J, leaving 5 bases unmatched. The CDR3 loop spans 15 amino acids. The CDR3 DNA follows: TGTGCCACCAGTTGGAGCGGGAGCGGCACAGATACGCAGTATTTT. The encoded protein is CATSWSGSGTDTQYF.

The chain is built from TRBV19 and TRBJ2-2, with D possibly TRBD2 on 7 matching bases. The germline V gene encodes CDR1 LNHDA and CDR2 SQIVND (reference sequence). CDR3 length equals 13 residues. V was trimmed by 10 bases and J by 8 bases, leaving 17 bases between them. In nucleotides, the CDR3 is TGTGCCACCTACGGGGGGCTGCTGGGGGAGCTGTTTTTT. It encodes CATYGGLLGELFF.

This clone was recorded a few times. V gene TRBV2 combines with J gene TRBJ1-1; 12 bases match TRBD1. Germline V gene lookup returns CDR1 SNHLY and CDR2 FYNNEI. This CDR3 is built from 13 residues. The V segment lost 7 bases and the J segment 5 bases; nucleotides outside the gene matches: 2. For the CDR3, the DNA is TGTGCCAGCATGGGACAGGGGGCTACTGAAGCTTTCTTT. As protein: CASMGQGATEAFF.

The V call is TRBV28, the J call TRBJ2-3, with TRBD2 identical over 11 bases. The CDR3 sequence is 17 residues long. V shed 2 bases and J 2 bases; nucleotides not matched to a gene: 6. Germline V gives CDR1 MDHEN, CDR2 SYDVKM. The CDR3 DNA follows: TGTGCCAGCAGTTTACCCCGACTAGCGGGAAACACAGATACGCAGTATTTT. This translates into CASSLPRLAGNTDTQYF.

The V call is TRBV12-5, the J call TRBJ2-1; possibly TRBD2 for D (5 bases). The CDR3 contains 17 residues. Germline CDR1 LGHNT, CDR2 FRNRAP. The V end was cut by 11 bases, the J end by 0 bases, with 23 bases between. DNA for the CDR3: TGTGCTTCTTCCGACGTGCCGGCGGGCCGCTCCTACAATGAGCAGTTCTTC. Encoded protein: CASSDVPAGRSYNEQFF.

This rearrangement joins TRBV20-1 to TRBJ1-2; D is unclear. The CDR3 is made up of 11 amino acids. CDR1 DFQATT and CDR2 SNEGSKA come from the germline V gene (reference sequence). Between the trimmed V and J ends, which lost 3 bases and 8 bases, there was a span of 10 bases. The CDR3 sequence is CSASIEFGYTF. In nucleotides, the CDR3 is TGCAGTGCTAGTATAGAATTCGGCTACACCTTC.

The rearrangement uses TRBV7-8 and TRBJ1-2, with 8 positions matching TRBD1. J lost 1 base, V lost 6 bases, and 19 bases had no gene match. This CDR3 comprises 19 residues. From germline, CDR1 is SGHVS and CDR2 FQNEAQ. CDR3 DNA sequence: TGTGCCAGCAGACTAGCGGGACTGGCAGGACAGGGTGATAACTATGGCTACACCTTC. It encodes CASRLAGLAGQGDNYGYTF.

The rearrangement links TRBV7-3 to TRBJ2-7, with D perhaps matching TRBD2 (6 bases). Germline-derived CDR1 and CDR2 are SGHTA and FQGTGA. This CDR3 has 13 amino acids. V was pared by 4 bases and J by 5 bases, with 12 bases between. The CDR3 is CASSSPGLHEQYF. CDR3 DNA sequence: TGTGCCAGCAGCTCCCCGGGACTTCACGAGCAGTACTTC.

This sequence joins TRBV4-1 and TRBJ1-6; 8 nucleotides line up with TRBD1. The CDR3 sequence is 16 residues long. Germline V lookup: CDR1 MGHRA, CDR2 YSYEKL. With 0 bases clipped from V and 9 bases from J, the junction kept 7 bases outside the gene matches. As DNA, the CDR3 is TGCGCCAGCAGCCAAGAGGGCAGGGGGCTTGGTTCACCCCTCCACTTT. Its protein is CASSQEGRGLGSPLHF.

The chain couples TRBV25-1 to TRBJ1-1; 8 bases map to TRBD1. The germline V gene has CDR1 MGHDK and CDR2 SYGVNS. The V and J ends lost 6 bases and 7 bases, in that order; junction bases with no gene match: 4. This CDR3 comprises 12 residues. For the CDR3, the DNA is TGTGCCAGCAGCCGACAGGGGATTGAAGCTTTCTTT. It codes for CASSRQGIEAFF. The full variable domain, with the rest looked up from reference TRBV25-1 and TRBJ1-1, is EADIYQTPRYLVIGTGKKITLECSQTMGHDKMYWYQQDPGMELHLIHYSYGVNSTEKGDLSSESTVSRIRTEHFPLTLESARPSHTSQYLCASSRQGIEAFFGQGTRLTVV.

The J gene is TRBJ2-5, the V gene TRBV25-1, with 8 bases fitting TRBD2. The length of the CDR3 is 15 residues. Trimming cost V 7 bases and J 1 base; bases outside gene matches: 8. Germline V gene data show CDR1 as MGHDK and CDR2 as SYGVNS. The CDR3 nucleotides read TGTGCCAGCACCGTAGCGGGAAGCCTCCAAGAGACCCAGTACTTC. This encodes CASTVAGSLQETQYF.

This clone has only one observation. This sequence joins TRBV7-9 and TRBJ2-1; 10 bases match TRBD2. The V and J ends lost 5 bases and 2 bases, in that order; junction bases with no gene match: 9. Germline V gene data show CDR1 as SEHNR and CDR2 as FQNEAQ (reference sequence). The CDR3 runs 17 residues. The CDR3 DNA sequence: TGTGCCAGCAGCCCTATCAGCGGGAGGGGCCCCTACAATGAGCAGTTCTTC. Its protein is CASSPISGRGPYNEQFF.

The gene calls are TRBV3-1 (or the pseudogene TRBV3-2) and TRBJ2-1; the match to TRBD2 covers 14 bases. Trimming took 0 bases from V and 6 from J; bases not matched to a gene: 4. The CDR3 length is 17 residues. The V gene's germline CDR1 is LGHDT and CDR2 YNNKEL (reference sequence). CDR3 loop: CASSQEGTSGSRNEQFF. The CDR3 DNA reads TGTGCCAGCAGCCAAGAGGGGACTAGCGGGAGTCGCAATGAGCAGTTCTTC.

This clone has a handful of counts. The V call is TRBV4-2, the J call TRBJ2-6, with TRBD2 identical over 13 bases. The CDR3 length is 18 residues. Germline V CDR1 and CDR2: LGHNA, YNFKEQ. V lost 5 bases to trimming and J lost 1 base; unmatched junction nucleotides: 5. CDR3 residues: CASSSRTSGGSGANVLTF. The CDR3 region has the DNA TGTGCCAGCAGCTCCCGGACTAGCGGGGGATCTGGGGCCAACGTCCTGACTTTC.

The chain combines TRBV3-1 (or the pseudogene TRBV3-2) with TRBJ2-6; TRBD1 matches 7 bases. With V trimmed by 3 bases and J by 0 bases, 11 bases remained unmatched. Per germline, CDR1 LGHDT and CDR2 YNNKEL (reference sequence). The CDR3 runs to 19 residues. Here the CDR3 DNA reads TGTGCCAGCAGCCAGGTTGGGGGACAGCGATTCTCTGGGGCCAACGTCCTGACTTTC. This codes for CASSQVGGQRFSGANVLTF.

The gene calls are TRBV2 and TRBJ2-3, with 9 bases identical to TRBD1. There are 14 residues in the CDR3. J gave up 1 base and V 5 bases, and 1 base lay outside the gene matches. Looked up from germline, CDR1 is SNHLY and CDR2 is FYNNEI. In DNA form, the CDR3 reads TGTGCCAGCAGTTGGGACAGGGGCACAGATACGCAGTATTTT. Residues: CASSWDRGTDTQYF.

The J gene is TRBJ2-3, the V gene TRBV30, with D tentatively TRBD1 (6 bases). The germline V gene encodes CDR1 GTSNPN and CDR2 SVGIG (reference sequence). The CDR3 totals 13 residues. The CDR3 DNA follows: TGTGCGGCCGGGACAAAAAGCACAGATACGCAGTATTTT. It is translated as CAAGTKSTDTQYF.

V is TRBV6-5 and J is TRBJ1-3; 9 bases line up with TRBD1. Germline V gene lookup returns CDR1 MNHEY and CDR2 SVGAGI. The ends lost 2 bases at V and 4 bases at J; junction bases unmatched: 6. CDR3 length equals 16 residues. The CDR3 DNA reads as TGTGCCAGCAGTTACCGGCGACAGGGGGTCGGAAACACCATATATTTT. Translation gives CASSYRRQGVGNTIYF.

This rearrangement joins TRBV7-3 to TRBJ2-2; D call uncertain. Trimming removed 2 bases at V and 6 bases at J, with 7 bases between. The CDR3 covers 13 residues. Germline assignment: CDR1 SGHTA and CDR2 FQGTGA. The CDR3 spells CASSLEVPGELFF. As DNA, the CDR3 is TGTGCCAGCAGCTTAGAGGTTCCCGGGGAGCTGTTTTTT. Together with reference TRBV7-3 and TRBJ2-2, the CDR3 gives the full variable domain: GAGVSQTPSNKVTEKGKYVELRCDPISGHTALYWYRQSLGQGPEFLIYFQGTGAADDSGLPNDRFFAVRPEGSVSTLKIQRTERGDSAVYLCASSLEVPGELFFGEGSRLTVL.

This chain connects TRBV6-5 to TRBJ2-7; 8 bases are a match to TRBD2. CDR1 and CDR2 (germline): MNHEY, SVGAGI. This CDR3 region has 14 residues. V gave up 3 bases and J gave up 0 bases; unmatched junction bases: 1. CDR3 in amino acids: CASSYTSGSYEQYF. DNA for the CDR3: TGTGCCAGCAGTTATACTAGCGGCTCCTACGAGCAGTACTTC.

The V and J genes are TRBV5-4 and TRBJ2-5, with 9 bases lining up with TRBD2. CDR1 and CDR2 (germline): SGHNT, YYREEE (reference sequence). Losses at the gene ends were 4 bases for V and 2 bases for J; bases not matched to a gene: 6. The length of the CDR3 is 15 residues. The CDR3 nucleotides are TGTGCCAGCAGCCATCAGACTAGCGGACAAGAGACCCAGTACTTC. Its protein is CASSHQTSGQETQYF. Variable domain in full (rest from reference TRBV5-4 and TRBJ2-5): ETGVTQSPTHLIKTRGQQVTLRCSSQSGHNTVSWYQQALGQGPQFIFQYYREEENGRGNFPPRFSGLQFPNYSSELNVNALELDDSALYLCASSHQTSGQETQYFGPGTRLLVL.

In this sample, this clone turned up once. This chain connects TRBV6-2 or TRBV6-3 to TRBJ1-4; perhaps TRBD1 as D (5 bases). The CDR3 has 14 amino acids. V lost 4 bases and J 7 bases, leaving 13 bases between the germline ends. CDR1 and CDR2 from the germline V gene are MNHEY and SVGEGT. For the CDR3, the DNA is TGTGCCAGCAGTTGGAGACAGACGCCTGAAAAACTGTTTTTT. Protein sequence: CASSWRQTPEKLFF.

The chain couples TRBV5-4 to TRBJ2-2; the D gene is possibly TRBD1 (6 bases). Germline V lookup: CDR1 SGHNT, CDR2 YYREEE (reference sequence). V gave up 1 base and J gave up 7 bases, with 14 bases separating them. This CDR3 is built from 15 residues. The CDR3 bases are TGTGCCAGCAGCTTGCTACAGGGTATCGGCGGGGAGCTGTTTTTT. It codes for CASSLLQGIGGELFF.

This chain connects TRBV9 to TRBJ2-2, with 12 nucleotides matching TRBD2. The trim removed 4 bases at V and 0 bases at J, leaving 10 bases unmatched. The germline V gene has CDR1 SGDLS and CDR2 YYNGEE. This CDR3 is built from 19 residues. CDR3 DNA sequence: TGTGCCAGCAGCCCCTCTAGCGGGAGGGCCTTCGCGAACACCGGGGAGCTGTTTTTT. It codes for CASSPSSGRAFANTGELFF. Drawing the rest from reference TRBV9 and TRBJ2-2, the complete variable domain is DSGVTQTPKHLITATGQRVTLRCSPRSGDLSVYWYQQSLDQGLQFLIQYYNGEERAKGNILERFSAQQFPDLHSELNLSSLELGDSALYFCASSPSSGRAFANTGELFFGEGSRLTVL.

The rearrangement links TRBV12-5 to TRBJ2-1; 10 bases are a match to TRBD2. The length of the CDR3 is 16 residues. Losses at the gene ends were 5 bases for V and 4 bases for J; bases not matched to a gene: 8. CDR1 and CDR2 from the germline V gene are LGHNT and FRNRAP. CDR3 protein: CASGGTGTSAYNEQFF. The CDR3 DNA follows: TGTGCTAGTGGTGGAACCGGGACTAGCGCATACAATGAGCAGTTCTTC.

This chain joins TRBV19 and TRBJ2-5; D is unclear. V was clipped by 5 bases and J by 7 bases, with 17 bases between them. Germline-derived CDR1 and CDR2 are LNHDA and SQIVND (reference sequence). The CDR3 contains 14 residues. The CDR3 nucleotides are TGTGCCAGTAGTCTTGGTCCCCTGAGAGGGACCCAGTACTTC. Protein product: CASSLGPLRGTQYF.